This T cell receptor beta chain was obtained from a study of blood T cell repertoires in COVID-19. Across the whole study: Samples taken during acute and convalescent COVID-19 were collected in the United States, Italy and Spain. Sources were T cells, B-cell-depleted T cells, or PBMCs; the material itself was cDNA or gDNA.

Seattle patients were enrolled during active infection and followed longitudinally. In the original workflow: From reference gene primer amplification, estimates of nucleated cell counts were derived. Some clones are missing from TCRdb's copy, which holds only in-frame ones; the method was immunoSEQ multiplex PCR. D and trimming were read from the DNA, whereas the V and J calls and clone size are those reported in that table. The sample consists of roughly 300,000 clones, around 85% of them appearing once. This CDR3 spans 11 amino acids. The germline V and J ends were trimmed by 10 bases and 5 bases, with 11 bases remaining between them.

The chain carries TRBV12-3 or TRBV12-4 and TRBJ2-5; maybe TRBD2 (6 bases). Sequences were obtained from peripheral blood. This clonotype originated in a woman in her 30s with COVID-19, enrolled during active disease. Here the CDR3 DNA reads TGTGCCACCACTGGGGGGGAGACCCAGTACTTC. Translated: CATTGGETQYF.